Presented here are 5 T cell receptor beta chains from one specimen sequenced in a study of T cells expressing NK-cell markers. With the 5' RACE reads reprocessed, TCRdb shows one record per CDR3 protein and no DNA. Recorded for this sample: about 460,000 distinct CDR3 sequences. Sequenced sample: blood T cells: a sorted CD56 or NKG2C T cell subset, CD4+ or CD8+ T cells, or bulk PBMC T cells (not recorded which). The receptor source for this set is a woman between 50 and 59 years old in good health.

The chain links TRBV12-3 or TRBV12-4 to TRBJ1-1; no DNA is available, so the TRBD1 call from TCRdb remains unchecked. The CDR3 has 13 amino acids. The CDR3 sequence is CASRGTGRAEAFF.

The chain combines TRBV5-1 with TRBJ2-1; no DNA is available, so the TRBD2 call from TCRdb remains unchecked. Germline loops: CDR1 SGHRS, CDR2 YFSETQ. The CDR3 runs to 15 residues. The CDR3 is CASSSHTSGNNEQFF.

This chain joins TRBV14 and TRBJ2-3; TCRdb selects TRBD2, and the lack of DNA leaves this call unchecked. The germline gives CDR1 SGHDN, CDR2 FVKESK. This CDR3 is 19 amino acids long. The CDR3 sequence is CASSPSQGLGLAFTDTQYF.

The chain is built from TRBV15 and TRBJ2-7. Germline lookup yields CDR1 LNHNV and CDR2 YYDKDF (reference sequence). This CDR3 is built from 11 residues. CDR3 protein: CATSRSHEQYF.

This chain connects TRBV3-1 to TRBJ2-2; absent DNA, TCRdb's TRBD2 call cannot be checked. This CDR3 has 17 amino acids. CDR1 is LGHDT, CDR2 YNNKEL, per germline (reference sequence). The CDR3 loop reads CASSQVDWFKEAGELFF. Combining the CDR3 with reference TRBV3-1 and TRBJ2-2 gives the whole variable domain DTAVSQTPKYLVTQMGNDKSIKCEQNLGHDTMYWYKQDSKKFLKIMFSYNNKELIINETVPNRFSPKSPDKAHLNLHINSLELGDSAVYFCASSQVDWFKEAGELFFGEGSRLTVL.